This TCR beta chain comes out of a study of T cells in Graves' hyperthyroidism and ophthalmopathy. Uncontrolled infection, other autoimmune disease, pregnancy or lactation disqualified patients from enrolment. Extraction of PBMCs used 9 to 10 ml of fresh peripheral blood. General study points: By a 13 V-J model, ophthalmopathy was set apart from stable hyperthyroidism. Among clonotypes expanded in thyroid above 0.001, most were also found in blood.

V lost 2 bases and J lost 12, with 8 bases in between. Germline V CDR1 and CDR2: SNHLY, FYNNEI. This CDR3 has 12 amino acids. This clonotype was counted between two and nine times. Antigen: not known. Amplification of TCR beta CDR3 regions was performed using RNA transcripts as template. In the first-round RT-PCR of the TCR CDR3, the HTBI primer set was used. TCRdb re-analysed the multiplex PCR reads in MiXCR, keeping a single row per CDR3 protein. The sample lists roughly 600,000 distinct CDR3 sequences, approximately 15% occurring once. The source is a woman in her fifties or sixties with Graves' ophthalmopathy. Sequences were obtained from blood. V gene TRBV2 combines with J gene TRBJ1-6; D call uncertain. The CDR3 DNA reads TGTGCCAGCAGTGAATTGAGTTTACCCCTCCACTTT. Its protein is CASSELSLPLHF.